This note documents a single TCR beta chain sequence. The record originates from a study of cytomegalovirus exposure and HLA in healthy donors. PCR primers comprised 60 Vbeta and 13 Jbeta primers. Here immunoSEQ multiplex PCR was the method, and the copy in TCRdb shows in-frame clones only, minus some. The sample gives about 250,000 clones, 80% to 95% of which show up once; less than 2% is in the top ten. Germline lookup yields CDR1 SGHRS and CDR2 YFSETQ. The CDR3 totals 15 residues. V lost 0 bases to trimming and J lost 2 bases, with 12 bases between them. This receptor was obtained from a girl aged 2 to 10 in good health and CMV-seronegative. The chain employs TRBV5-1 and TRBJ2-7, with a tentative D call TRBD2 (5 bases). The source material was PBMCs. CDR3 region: CASSLVGSGAYEQYF. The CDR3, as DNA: TGCGCCAGCAGCTTGGTGGGTTCCGGGGCCTACGAGCAGTACTTC. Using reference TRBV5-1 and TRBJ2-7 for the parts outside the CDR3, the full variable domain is KAGVTQTPRYLIKTRGQQVTLSCSPISGHRSVSWYQQTPGQGLQFLFEYFSETQRNKGNFPGRFSGRQFSNSRSEMNVSTLELGDSALYLCASSLVGSGAYEQYFGPGTRLTVT.